The 9 T cell receptor beta chains below come from one sample, sequenced in a study of blood T cell repertoires in COVID-19. TCRdb's table, derived via immunoSEQ multiplex PCR, lists solely in-frame clones and lacks some. The sample contains about 200,000 clones, 92% of which appear only once. The specimen sequenced was peripheral blood. All receptors derive from a man aged 55 to 70 with COVID-19, enrolled during active disease.

The chain recombines TRBV4-2 with TRBJ1-4; D might be TRBD1 (6 bases). CDR1 and CDR2 from the germline V gene are LGHNA and YNFKEQ. Trimming stripped 1 base from V and 4 bases from J, with 10 bases between. The CDR3 spans 15 residues. CDR3 bases: TGTGCCAGCAGCCAAGTCGACAGGATTAATGAAAAACTGTTTTTT. Its protein product is CASSQVDRINEKLFF.

This chain links TRBV7-3 with TRBJ2-1; 12 bases line up with TRBD2. The junction had 8 bases not matched to a gene; V was cut back by 5 bases and J by 6 bases. Germline CDR1 reads SGHTA; CDR2 reads FQGTGA. CDR3 length: 16 residues. The CDR3 here is CASSHLAGGPGNEQFF. The CDR3 DNA is TGTGCCAGCAGCCATCTAGCGGGAGGGCCGGGCAATGAGCAGTTCTTC.

CDR3: CASSYSGRNYGYTF. In DNA, the CDR3 is TGTGCCAGCAGTTACTCGGGGCGGAACTATGGCTACACCTTC. The rearrangement links TRBV6-5 to TRBJ1-2, with D possibly matching TRBD1 (5 bases). This CDR3 comprises 14 residues. Germline V lookup: CDR1 MNHEY, CDR2 SVGAGI. Trimming pared 0 bases from V and 2 bases from J, leaving 7 bases between.

The gene calls are TRBV9 and TRBJ1-2, with 8 bases aligning to TRBD1. The CDR3 has 14 amino acids. V lost 3 bases and J lost 6; bases outside the gene matches: 7. In germline, CDR1 is SGDLS, CDR2 YYNGEE. CDR3 in amino acids: CASSATTGVHGYTF. Written as DNA, the CDR3 is TGTGCCAGCAGCGCGACGACAGGGGTACATGGCTACACCTTC.

The genes are TRBV18 and TRBJ1-1, with unresolved D. The CDR3 contains 13 residues. The V and J ends lost 3 bases and 6 bases respectively, with 11 bases between them. Per germline, CDR1 KGHSH and CDR2 LQKENI. CDR3 protein: CASSPGGKAEAFF. CDR3 nucleotides: TGTGCCAGCTCACCCGGAGGAAAGGCTGAAGCTTTCTTT.

The V and J genes are TRBV3-1 (or the pseudogene TRBV3-2) and TRBJ1-3; TRBD1 matches at 7 bases. CDR3 length: 17 residues. V trimming: 6 bases; J trimming: 4 bases; junction bases outside the gene matches: 15. Germline CDR1 reads LGHDT; CDR2 reads YNNKEL (reference sequence). The CDR3 reads CASRPPGDSLLGNTIYF. The CDR3 coding sequence is TGTGCCAGCAGACCCCCTGGGGACAGTCTGTTGGGAAACACCATATATTTT.

The chain uses TRBV5-1 and TRBJ1-2; D remains ambiguous. This CDR3 is built from 15 residues. Trimming left V 0 bases short and J 7 bases short, with 16 bases between. Looked up from germline, CDR1 is SGHRS and CDR2 is YFSETQ. The CDR3 sequence is CASSLDAISRTGYTF. The CDR3 DNA sequence: TGCGCCAGCAGCTTGGATGCGATCTCGAGAACTGGCTACACCTTC.

The J gene is TRBJ2-7, the V gene TRBV5-4; perhaps TRBD2 as D (6 bases). From germline, CDR1 is SGHNT and CDR2 YYREEE (reference sequence). This CDR3 region has 15 residues. The V and J ends lost 0 bases and 0 bases respectively, with 10 bases between them. The DNA of the CDR3 is TGTGCCAGCAGCTTGGGGCAGGGAGGCTCCTACGAGCAGTACTTC. Its protein product is CASSLGQGGSYEQYF. The full variable domain, rest sourced from reference TRBV5-4 and TRBJ2-7, is ETGVTQSPTHLIKTRGQQVTLRCSSQSGHNTVSWYQQALGQGPQFIFQYYREEENGRGNFPPRFSGLQFPNYSSELNVNALELDDSALYLCASSLGQGGSYEQYFGPGTRLTVT.

The chain couples TRBV6-6 to TRBJ1-1; perhaps TRBD1 as D (6 bases). CDR1 and CDR2 from the germline V gene are MNHNY and SVGAGI (reference sequence). V was cut by 5 bases and J by 4 bases, with 14 bases left in between. The CDR3 covers 14 residues. The CDR3 coding sequence is TGTGCCAGCAGTCCGCCACAGGGTGGCACTGAAGCTTTCTTT. Translated, it gives CASSPPQGGTEAFF.